Each of the 3 T cell receptor beta chains below was sequenced from the same sample in a study of cytomegalovirus exposure and HLA in healthy donors. The PCR was carried out with 60 Vbeta primers and 13 Jbeta primers. Here immunoSEQ multiplex PCR was the method, and the copy in TCRdb shows in-frame clones only, minus some. The sample contains about 160,000 clones, approximately 72% of which appear only once. The sample taken for sequencing was PBMCs. Receptor source: a female donor in good health and CMV-seronegative.

The chain joins TRBV28 to TRBJ1-6; tentative D call: TRBD1 (6 bases). Trimming removed 5 bases at V and 5 bases at J, with 16 bases between. This CDR3 region has 16 residues. Germline loops: CDR1 MDHEN, CDR2 SYDVKM. Here the CDR3 reads CASSPRRQADNSPLHF. In nucleotides, the CDR3 is TGTGCCAGCAGTCCCCGCAGACAGGCTGATAATTCACCCCTCCACTTT.

This chain uses TRBV9 with TRBJ2-1, with 9 bases that match TRBD2. CDR1 and CDR2 from the germline V gene are SGDLS and YYNGEE. V lost 0 bases to trimming and J lost 4 bases; unmatched junction nucleotides: 2. This CDR3 spans 15 amino acids. CDR3 residues: CASSVALAGYNEQFF. CDR3 in DNA: TGTGCCAGCAGCGTAGCTCTAGCGGGATACAATGAGCAGTTCTTC.

This clone occurred a few times. V is TRBV7-9 and J is TRBJ1-1, with 7 bases matching TRBD1. The CDR3 covers 14 residues. V lost 3 bases, J lost 3 bases, and 4 bases stayed unmatched. CDR1 is SEHNR, CDR2 FQNEAQ, per germline (reference sequence). For the CDR3, the DNA is TGTGCCAGCAGCTTGTGGGGACAGTACACTGAAGCTTTCTTT. It is translated as CASSLWGQYTEAFF.